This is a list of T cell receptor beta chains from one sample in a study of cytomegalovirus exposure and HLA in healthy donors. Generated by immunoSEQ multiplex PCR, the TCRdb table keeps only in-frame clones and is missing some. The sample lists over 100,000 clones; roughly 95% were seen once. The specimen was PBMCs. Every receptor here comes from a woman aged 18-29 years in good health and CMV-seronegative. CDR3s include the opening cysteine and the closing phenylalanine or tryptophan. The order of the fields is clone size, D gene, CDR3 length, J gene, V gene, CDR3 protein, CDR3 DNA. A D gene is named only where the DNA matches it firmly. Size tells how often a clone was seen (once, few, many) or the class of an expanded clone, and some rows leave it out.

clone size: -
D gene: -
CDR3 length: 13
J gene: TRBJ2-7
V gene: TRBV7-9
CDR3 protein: CASSLNPSYEQYF
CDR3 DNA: TGTGCCAGCAGCTTAAATCCCAGCTACGAGCAGTACTTC

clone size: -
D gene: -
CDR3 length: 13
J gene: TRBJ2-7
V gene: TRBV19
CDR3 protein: CASSIAETYEQYF
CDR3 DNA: TGTGCCAGTAGTATCGCGGAGACCTACGAGCAGTACTTC

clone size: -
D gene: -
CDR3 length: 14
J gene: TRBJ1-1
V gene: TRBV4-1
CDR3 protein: CASSPQLINTEAFF
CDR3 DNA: TGCGCCAGCAGCCCACAGCTTATAAACACTGAAGCTTTCTTT

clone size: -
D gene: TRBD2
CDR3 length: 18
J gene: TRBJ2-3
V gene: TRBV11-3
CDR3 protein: CASSLAPIAGLVTDTQYF
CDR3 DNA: TGTGCCAGCAGCCTGGCTCCCATAGCGGGTCTCGTCACAGATACGCAGTATTTT

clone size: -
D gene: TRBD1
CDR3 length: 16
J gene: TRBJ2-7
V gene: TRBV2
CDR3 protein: CASNPTTGTGLLEQYF
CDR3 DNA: TGTGCCAGCAACCCAACGACCGGGACAGGGCTCCTCGAGCAGTACTTC

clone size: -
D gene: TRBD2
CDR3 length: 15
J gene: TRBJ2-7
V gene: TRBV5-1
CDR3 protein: CASSLVAGGNYEQYF
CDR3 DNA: TGCGCCAGCAGCTTGGTAGCGGGCGGGAACTACGAGCAGTACTTC

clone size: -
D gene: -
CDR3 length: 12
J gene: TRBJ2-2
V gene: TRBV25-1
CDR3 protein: CASSPGRGELFF
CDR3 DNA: TGTGCCAGCAGTCCGGGAAGAGGGGAGCTGTTTTTT

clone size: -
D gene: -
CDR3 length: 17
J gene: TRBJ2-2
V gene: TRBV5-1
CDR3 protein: CASSHSRGEAPTGELFF
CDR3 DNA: TGCGCCAGCAGCCACTCCAGGGGGGAGGCGCCCACCGGGGAGCTGTTTTTT

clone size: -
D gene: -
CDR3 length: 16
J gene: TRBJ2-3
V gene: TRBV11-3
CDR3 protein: CASSRPRVDNTDTQYF
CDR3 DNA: TGTGCCAGCAGCCGCCCCCGGGTCGATAATACAGATACGCAGTATTTT

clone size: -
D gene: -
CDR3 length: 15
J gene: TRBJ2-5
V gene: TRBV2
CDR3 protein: CASSEGARVVETQYF
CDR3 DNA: TGTGCCAGCAGTGAAGGGGCCAGGGTCGTTGAGACCCAGTACTTC

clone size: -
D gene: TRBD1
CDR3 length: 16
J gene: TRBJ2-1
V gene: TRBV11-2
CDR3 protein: CASSLADRAPYNEQFF
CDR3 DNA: TGTGCCAGCAGCTTAGCCGACAGGGCCCCCTACAATGAGCAGTTCTTC

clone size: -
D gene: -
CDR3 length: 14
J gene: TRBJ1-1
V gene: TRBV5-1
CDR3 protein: CASSLAGMNTEAFF
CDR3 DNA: TGCGCCAGCAGCTTGGCGGGGATGAACACTGAAGCTTTCTTT

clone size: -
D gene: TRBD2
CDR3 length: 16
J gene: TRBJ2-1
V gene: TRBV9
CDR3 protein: CASSVGELAGQNEQFF
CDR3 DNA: TGTGCCAGCAGCGTAGGGGAACTAGCGGGGCAAAATGAGCAGTTCTTC

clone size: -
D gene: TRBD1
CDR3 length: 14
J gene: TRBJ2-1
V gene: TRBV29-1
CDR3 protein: CSLADPGQYNEQFF
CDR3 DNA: TGCAGCCTCGCGGATCCGGGACAGTACAATGAGCAGTTCTTC

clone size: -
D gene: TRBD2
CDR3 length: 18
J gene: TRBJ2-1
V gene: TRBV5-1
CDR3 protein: CASSPEGTSGRSGNEQFF
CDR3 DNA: TGCGCCAGCAGCCCTGAGGGGACTAGCGGGAGGAGTGGGAATGAGCAGTTCTTC

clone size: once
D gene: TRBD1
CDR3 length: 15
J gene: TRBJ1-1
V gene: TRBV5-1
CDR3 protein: CASSVDREEYTEAFF
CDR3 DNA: TGCGCCAGCAGCGTCGACAGGGAGGAATACACTGAAGCTTTCTTT

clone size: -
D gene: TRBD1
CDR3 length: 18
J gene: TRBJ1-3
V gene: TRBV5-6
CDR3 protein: CASSEWGTGHFSGNTIYF
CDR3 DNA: TGTGCCAGCAGCGAATGGGGGACAGGCCACTTCTCTGGAAACACCATATATTTT

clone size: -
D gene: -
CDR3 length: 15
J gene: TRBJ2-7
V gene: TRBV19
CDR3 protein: CASSIPGVPTYEQYF
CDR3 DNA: TGTGCCAGTAGTATCCCAGGGGTACCCACCTACGAGCAGTACTTC

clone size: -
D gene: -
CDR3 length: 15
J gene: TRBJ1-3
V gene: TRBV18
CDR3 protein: CASSPGSTTGNTIYF
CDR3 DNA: TGTGCCAGCTCACCAGGGTCGACAACTGGAAACACCATATATTTT

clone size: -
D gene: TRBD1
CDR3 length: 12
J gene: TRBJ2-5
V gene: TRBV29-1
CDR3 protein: CSVEGQGETQYF
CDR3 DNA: TGCAGCGTTGAGGGACAGGGTGAGACCCAGTACTTC

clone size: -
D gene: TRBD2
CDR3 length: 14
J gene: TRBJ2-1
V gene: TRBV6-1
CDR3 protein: CASLPGLAYGEQFF
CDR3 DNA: TGTGCCAGCCTCCCCGGACTAGCGTACGGTGAGCAGTTCTTC

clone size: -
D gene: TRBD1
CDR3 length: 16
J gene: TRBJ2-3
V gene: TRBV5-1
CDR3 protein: CASSLGDRGEADTQYF
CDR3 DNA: TGCGCCAGCAGCTTGGGGGACAGGGGAGAGGCAGATACGCAGTATTTT